The 20 T cell receptor beta chains below come from one sample, sequenced in a study of T cells expressing NK-cell markers. TCRdb reprocessed the 5' RACE reads and keeps a single row for each CDR3 protein, giving no DNA. The table gives a few hundred thousand distinct CDR3 sequences; the top ten clones make up 0.39% of it. The sequencing input was blood T cells: a sorted CD56 or NKG2C T cell subset, CD4+ or CD8+ T cells, or bulk PBMC T cells (not recorded which). All receptors come from a man in his late teens or twenties in good health.

The rearrangement uses TRBV9 and TRBJ2-5; TCRdb proposes TRBD2, but this gene call is untestable without DNA. Germline values: CDR1 SGDLS, CDR2 YYNGEE. The CDR3 extends over 15 amino acids. CDR3 region: CASSRAEGRDETQYF.

The rearrangement links TRBV12-3 or TRBV12-4 to TRBJ1-5; TCRdb calls TRBD1, which cannot be checked without DNA. CDR3 length equals 12 residues. The CDR3 protein is CASSLEEGAQHF.

J is TRBJ2-2 and V is TRBV15; the TCRdb call, TRBD2, lacks DNA for checking. The CDR3 covers 16 residues. Germline assignment: CDR1 LNHNV and CDR2 YYDKDF (reference sequence). This chain's CDR3 is CATSEGLAVNTGELFF.

The rearrangement links TRBV30 to TRBJ2-1; TCRdb returns TRBD2, unconfirmable since there is no DNA. The CDR3 sequence is 13 residues long. In germline, CDR1 is GTSNPN, CDR2 SVGIG (reference sequence). CDR3 sequence: CAWSSGGRTEQFF.

CDR3 amino acids: CASSLEGALMTNEKLFF. The chain recombines TRBV7-9 with TRBJ1-4; no DNA is available, so the TRBD1 call from TCRdb remains unchecked. The CDR3 loop spans 17 amino acids. The germline gives CDR1 SEHNR, CDR2 FQNEAQ (reference sequence).

This chain joins TRBV5-5 and TRBJ1-3; TCRdb designates TRBD1, a call that cannot be tested without DNA. The CDR3 loop spans 16 amino acids. Germline V gene lookup returns CDR1 SGHKS and CDR2 YYEKEE (reference sequence). CDR3: CASSPYQGATGNTIYF.

The chain combines TRBV6-1 with TRBJ2-2. Germline V gene lookup returns CDR1 MNHNS and CDR2 SASEGT. This CDR3 is built from 14 residues. CDR3 sequence reads: CASSGRTNTGELFF.

The V gene is TRBV12-3 or TRBV12-4, the J gene TRBJ2-5; TCRdb calls TRBD1, which cannot be checked without DNA. CDR3 size: 14 residues. The CDR3 here is CASSLLGTGETQYF.

The chain links TRBV7-6 to TRBJ2-7; TCRdb indicates TRBD1, and absent DNA this call remains unverified. The germline V gene encodes CDR1 SGHVS and CDR2 FNYEAQ. The CDR3 extends over 16 amino acids. The CDR3 region is CASSPIAGQGPYEQYF.

V is TRBV20-1 and J is TRBJ2-1; TCRdb's D gene call, TRBD2, goes unchecked for lack of DNA. Germline CDR1 DFQATT, CDR2 SNEGSKA (reference sequence). The CDR3 totals 14 residues. The CDR3 reads CSARRSGILNEQFF.

The chain carries TRBV4-3 and TRBJ2-3; TCRdb's D gene call, TRBD1, goes unchecked for lack of DNA. Germline loops: CDR1 LGHNA, CDR2 YSLEER. The CDR3 contains 15 residues. The CDR3 sequence: CASSQGGGPGDTQYF.

This sequence joins TRBV30 and TRBJ2-7; TCRdb returns TRBD1, unconfirmable since there is no DNA. Germline loops: CDR1 GTSNPN, CDR2 SVGIG (reference sequence). CDR3 size: 15 residues. CDR3 residues: CALTPGGFNPYEQYF.

The gene calls are TRBV6-1 and TRBJ2-2; the TCRdb call, TRBD1, lacks DNA for checking. The CDR3 length is 13 residues. Looked up from germline, CDR1 is MNHNS and CDR2 is SASEGT. This CDR3 reads CASRRQGDRELFF.

This chain uses TRBV20-1 with TRBJ2-1; TCRdb gives TRBD2 as the D gene, but with no DNA this cannot be confirmed. There are 12 residues in the CDR3. Per germline, CDR1 DFQATT and CDR2 SNEGSKA (reference sequence). The CDR3 reads CSGASGVDEQFF.

The chain is built from TRBV6-1 and TRBJ1-5. Germline V gives CDR1 MNHNS, CDR2 SASEGT. The CDR3 sequence is 14 residues long. CDR3 region: CASRRTTRDQPQHF.

The J gene is TRBJ2-1, the V gene TRBV20-1; without DNA, the TCRdb call of TRBD1 cannot be checked. Germline loops: CDR1 DFQATT, CDR2 SNEGSKA (reference sequence). This CDR3 spans 14 amino acids. The CDR3 protein is CSALLGDAVIGQFF.

V and J are TRBV5-1 and TRBJ2-1; TCRdb gives TRBD1 as the D gene, but with no DNA this cannot be confirmed. Germline V gene data show CDR1 as SGHRS and CDR2 as YFSETQ. The CDR3 covers 14 residues. CDR3 residues: CASSLDRGYNEQFF.

The chain links TRBV5-4 to TRBJ2-1. The CDR3 loop spans 12 amino acids. Germline V gene sequence: CDR1 SGHNT, CDR2 YYREEE (reference sequence). Here the CDR3 reads CASSLNHNEQFF.

The V call is TRBV12-3 or TRBV12-4, the J call TRBJ1-1; TCRdb's D call, TRBD1, is unchecked because there is no DNA. The CDR3 has 14 amino acids. The CDR3 sequence is CASSSRGKGTEAFF.

This chain uses TRBV7-9 with TRBJ2-3; with no DNA, the TCRdb D assignment of TRBD2 cannot be verified. This CDR3 has 16 amino acids. Per the germline V gene, CDR1 is SEHNR and CDR2 is FQNEAQ (reference sequence). Here the CDR3 reads CASSLLSGKYGDTQYF.